Each of the 26 T cell receptor beta chains below was sequenced from the same sample in a study of blood T cell repertoires in COVID-19. The data were produced by immunoSEQ multiplex PCR, yet TCRdb's version contains in-frame clones alone and is incomplete. This table holds about 250,000 clones, 80% to 90% found once. The specimen sequenced was PBMCs or T cells enriched from blood (not recorded which). Receptor source: a man aged 35 to 55 who had recovered from COVID-19.

The rearrangement uses TRBV6-4 and TRBJ2-3, with TRBD2 matching over 8 bases. The CDR3 sequence is 14 residues long. CDR1 MRHNA and CDR2 SNTAGT come from the germline V gene. The junction had 1 base not matched to a gene; V was cut back by 3 bases and J by 2 bases. The CDR3 nucleotides read TGTGCCAGCAGTGAAGCGGGAGCCACAGATACGCAGTATTTT. The encoded protein is CASSEAGATDTQYF.

The chain couples TRBV19 to TRBJ2-1; weak D call: TRBD2 (6 bases). The CDR3 length is 16 residues. Germline values: CDR1 LNHDA, CDR2 SQIVND (reference sequence). V lost 0 bases and J lost 3, with 12 bases in between. This CDR3 reads CASSIDKTRSYNEQFF. The CDR3 DNA sequence: TGTGCCAGTAGTATAGATAAGACTAGGAGCTACAATGAGCAGTTCTTC.

The V gene is TRBV7-2, the J gene TRBJ1-1; 7 bases fit TRBD1. Per germline, CDR1 SGHTA and CDR2 FQGNSA. This CDR3 comprises 14 residues. J gave up 5 bases and V 0 bases, and 3 bases lay outside the gene matches. Written as DNA, the CDR3 is TGTGCCAGCAGCTTAGCGCTACAGGGGACTGAAGCTTTCTTT. Encoded protein: CASSLALQGTEAFF.

This chain connects TRBV5-1 to TRBJ1-2, with 9 bases lining up with TRBD1. Germline CDR1 is SGHRS and CDR2 is YFSETQ. V dropped 3 bases and J dropped 4; count of bases not matched to a gene: 4. This CDR3 has 14 residues. The CDR3 region is CASSSTGGVYGYTF. CDR3 sequence (DNA): TGCGCCAGCAGCTCAACAGGGGGCGTCTATGGCTACACCTTC.

V is TRBV11-1 and J is TRBJ2-7, with 7 bases lining up with TRBD1. Trimming at V came to 1 base and at J to 2 bases, leaving 2 bases not matched to a gene. Germline CDR1 SGHAT, CDR2 FQDESV (reference sequence). The CDR3 spans 14 residues. The CDR3 reads CASSLEGQPYEQYF. CDR3 coding DNA: TGTGCCAGCAGCTTAGAGGGACAGCCCTACGAGCAGTACTTC.

In its sample, this clone was seen once. The chain uses TRBV10-2 and TRBJ1-2, with 9 bases that match TRBD1. Per germline, CDR1 WSHSY and CDR2 SAAADI. This CDR3 spans 13 amino acids. V lost 4 bases, J lost 6 bases, and 3 bases stayed unmatched. The CDR3 DNA follows: TGCGCCAGCAGTGGGGGACAGGGACATGGCTACACCTTC. It is translated as CASSGGQGHGYTF.

The chain couples TRBV7-7 to TRBJ2-7; possibly TRBD2 for D (6 bases). V was pared by 0 bases and J by 3 bases, with 12 bases between. The CDR3 sequence is 15 residues long. CDR1 is SSHAT and CDR2 is FNYEAQ in the germline V gene (reference sequence). CDR3 sequence (DNA): TGTGCCAGCAGCTTAGCGGATACGGGACTCTACGAGCAGTACTTC. This sequence encodes CASSLADTGLYEQYF.

The V and J genes are TRBV23-1 and TRBJ2-7; 7 nucleotides agree with TRBD1. TRBV23-1 is an open reading frame, and its role is uncertain. The V segment lost 0 bases and the J segment 7 bases; nucleotides outside the gene matches: 12. This CDR3 region has 16 residues. DNA of the CDR3: TGCGCCAGCAGTCAATCGCGGCCAGGGGGTTCGATGGAGCAGTACTTC. The encoded protein is CASSQSRPGGSMEQYF.

This chain links TRBV6-5 with TRBJ2-5, with 8 bases lining up with TRBD1. The CDR3 runs to 14 residues. V gave up 5 bases and J gave up 4 bases; unmatched junction bases: 6. Germline CDR1 is MNHEY and CDR2 is SVGAGI. CDR3 nucleotide sequence: TGTGCCAGCAGTCTAGGACAGGGAAGAGAGACCCAGTACTTC. This gives the protein CASSLGQGRETQYF.

The rearrangement uses TRBV19 and TRBJ2-1, with D maybe TRBD2 (5 bases). Trimming took off 3 bases at V and 0 bases at J, with 9 bases between the two ends. Germline CDR1 LNHDA, CDR2 SQIVND (reference sequence). This CDR3 region has 15 residues. This CDR3 is CASSMAAGSYNEQFF. The CDR3 region has the DNA TGTGCCAGTAGTATGGCGGCGGGCTCCTACAATGAGCAGTTCTTC. The full variable domain, in which reference TRBV19 and TRBJ2-1 provide the parts outside the CDR3, is DGGITQSPKYLFRKEGQNVTLSCEQNLNHDAMYWYRQDPGQGLRLIYYSQIVNDFQKGDIAEGYSVSREKKESFPLTVTSAQKNPTAFYLCASSMAAGSYNEQFFGPGTRLTVL.

The chain has TRBV19 and TRBJ1-1, with TRBD1 identical over 7 bases. The CDR3 contains 13 residues. With V trimmed by 7 bases and J by 6 bases, 8 bases remained unmatched. Germline V gene lookup returns CDR1 LNHDA and CDR2 SQIVND (reference sequence). The CDR3 DNA reads TGTGCCAGTAATTATCAGGGGGTCCCTGAAGCTTTCTTT. Protein product: CASNYQGVPEAFF.

The chain combines TRBV7-2 with TRBJ2-2, with D possibly matching TRBD1 (6 bases). Trimming cost V 5 bases and J 7 bases, with 11 bases left between them. Germline V gene data show CDR1 as SGHTA and CDR2 as FQGNSA. The CDR3 covers 13 residues. CDR3 residues: CASSAPGVGELFF. CDR3 nucleotides: TGTGCCAGCAGCGCACCAGGGGTCGGGGAGCTGTTTTTT.

The chain recombines TRBV7-2 with TRBJ1-2; D remains ambiguous. The CDR3 sequence is 16 residues long. V dropped 3 bases and J dropped 3 bases, with 17 bases sitting between them. Germline assignment: CDR1 SGHTA and CDR2 FQGNSA. This CDR3 is CASSLLAVAYDYGYTF. The CDR3 DNA follows: TGTGCCAGCAGCTTGCTAGCTGTGGCTTATGACTATGGCTACACCTTC.

This rearrangement joins TRBV3-1 (or the pseudogene TRBV3-2) to TRBJ2-1; possibly TRBD1 for D (6 bases). The CDR3 runs 17 residues. CDR1 and CDR2 from the germline V gene are LGHDT and YNNKEL (reference sequence). With 0 bases removed from V and 6 bases from J, the gap between germline ends came to 18 bases. The CDR3 sequence: CASSQEGPGHRSNEQFF. The CDR3 DNA is TGTGCCAGCAGCCAAGAGGGACCGGGACACCGGAGCAATGAGCAGTTCTTC.

The chain carries TRBV28 and TRBJ1-2; 9 nucleotides agree with TRBD1. V was clipped by 6 bases and J by 4 bases; unmatched bases: 6. The CDR3 totals 14 residues. Germline V gene lookup returns CDR1 MDHEN and CDR2 SYDVKM. The CDR3 sequence: CASRQGQGTYGYTF. Written as DNA, the CDR3 is TGTGCCAGCAGGCAGGGACAGGGAACCTATGGCTACACCTTC.

This chain links TRBV4-1 with TRBJ2-3; 8 positions match TRBD2. The germline CDR1 and CDR2 sequences are MGHRA and YSYEKL. There are 14 residues in the CDR3. The V gene end was trimmed by 6 bases and the J gene end by 6 bases; junction bases not matched to a gene: 8. In DNA, the CDR3 is TGCGCCAGCAGTCGGGAGGGCCGGAGGGATACGCAGTATTTT. Translation gives CASSREGRRDTQYF.

This clone was counted between two and nine times. This chain connects TRBV27 to TRBJ2-3; TRBD2 matches at 12 bases. V trimming: 5 bases; J trimming: 2 bases; junction bases outside the gene matches: 5. CDR1 is MNHEY, CDR2 SMNVEV, per germline (reference sequence). The CDR3 is made up of 16 amino acids. The CDR3 DNA follows: TGTGCCAGCAGTCTCCTAGCGGGAGGGCTCACAGATACGCAGTATTTT. Its protein is CASSLLAGGLTDTQYF.

The chain links TRBV11-2 to TRBJ1-2; D is possibly TRBD1 (5 bases). Trimming removed 5 bases from V and 3 bases from J, with 16 bases in between. CDR1 and CDR2 from the germline V gene are SGHAT and FQNNGV. CDR3 length: 15 amino acids. The CDR3, as DNA: TGTGCCAGCAGCCATGGGGGAGGGACCCACTATGGCTACACCTTC. Translated, it gives CASSHGGGTHYGYTF.

This sequence joins TRBV19 and TRBJ2-4; the match to TRBD2 covers 13 bases. The CDR3 contains 15 residues. The V gene end was trimmed by 2 bases and the J gene end by 12 bases; junction bases not matched to a gene: 7. Germline V lookup: CDR1 LNHDA, CDR2 SQIVND (reference sequence). The CDR3 DNA is TGTGCCAGTAGTATATGGACTAGCGGGAGTACGGATCAGTACTTC. Protein sequence: CASSIWTSGSTDQYF.

This clone has a handful of counts. This may stem from a read error, because a much larger clone lies one nucleotide away. In DNA, the CDR3 is TGTGCCAGTATCAAATCAAACCGGGACTCGGGCACTGAAGCTTTCTTT. Translating it yields CASIKSNRDSGTEAFF. The chain recombines TRBV19 with TRBJ1-1, with D possibly TRBD1 on 5 matching bases. Germline-derived CDR1 and CDR2 are LNHDA and SQIVND (reference sequence). The CDR3 is 16 amino acids. The V end lost 7 bases, the J end lost 4 bases, and 22 bases lay between the germline ends.

V gene TRBV25-1 combines with J gene TRBJ2-1; 7 nucleotides align to TRBD2. The germline gives CDR1 MGHDK, CDR2 SYGVNS. V lost 8 bases to trimming and J lost 6 bases; unmatched junction nucleotides: 10. The CDR3 contains 14 residues. CDR3 in DNA: TGTGCCAGCGATCGGGGGGAGGGTATCAATGAGCAGTTCTTC. It yields the protein CASDRGEGINEQFF.

There are many counts of this clone. The CDR3, as DNA: TGTGCCAGCAGCCAGTTGAGGATTGGCTACACCTTC. Protein product: CASSQLRIGYTF. The chain uses TRBV5-5 and TRBJ1-2; D gene uncertain. Germline values: CDR1 SGHKS, CDR2 YYEKEE (reference sequence). V lost 4 bases, J lost 7 bases, and 11 bases lay in between. This CDR3 spans 12 amino acids.

The chain is built from TRBV3-1 (or the pseudogene TRBV3-2) and TRBJ1-5, with 7 bases that match TRBD1. Unmatched junction bases numbered 6, after V lost 1 base and J lost 9 bases. The V gene's germline CDR1 is LGHDT and CDR2 YNNKEL (reference sequence). The CDR3 length is 14 residues. The CDR3 bases are TGTGCCAGCAGCCAAGGCCAGGACAGGAGGCCCCAGCATTTT. Amino acid sequence: CASSQGQDRRPQHF.

The chain links TRBV5-6 to TRBJ1-6; no reliable D call. The CDR3 loop spans 14 amino acids. The V gene lost 4 bases and the J gene lost 7 bases, with 12 bases spanning the gap. CDR1 is SGHDT and CDR2 is YYEEEE in the germline V gene. The CDR3: CASSLGLLNSPLHF. CDR3 nucleotides: TGTGCCAGCAGCCTTGGACTGCTCAATTCACCCCTCCACTTT. The whole variable domain, remainder taken from reference TRBV5-6 and TRBJ1-6, is DAGVTQSPTHLIKTRGQQVTLRCSPKSGHDTVSWYQQALGQGPQFIFQYYEEEERQRGNFPDRFSGHQFPNYSSELNVNALLLGDSALYLCASSLGLLNSPLHFGNGTRLTVT.

This chain connects TRBV7-9 to TRBJ1-2; D ambiguous. Germline-derived CDR1 and CDR2 are SEHNR and FQNEAQ (reference sequence). Trimming pared 7 bases from V and 5 bases from J, leaving 20 bases between. The CDR3 contains 15 residues. The CDR3 bases are TGTGCCAGCACCGGTACGCCCGCCCGGGGATATGGCTACACCTTC. This codes for CASTGTPARGYGYTF.

This chain connects TRBV6-6 to TRBJ2-7, with 10 bases aligning to TRBD1. Germline CDR1 MNHNY, CDR2 SVGAGI (reference sequence). With V trimmed by 6 bases and J by 2 bases, 4 bases remained unmatched. There are 14 residues in the CDR3. The CDR3 coding sequence is TGTGCCAGCAGGGGGACAGGGGCGACCTACGAGCAGTACTTC. It specifies CASRGTGATYEQYF.